The 11 T cell receptor beta chains listed next were all sequenced from one sample in a study of neurological immune-mediated disorders. Regarding time point: longitudinal time-point 1 (baseline). TCRdb ran MiXCR on the 5' RACE reads and lists one entry per CDR3 protein. The sample records some 68,000 distinct CDR3 sequences, around 13% being singletons. What was sequenced was PBMCs. Receptors were obtained from a female donor with HTLV-1-associated myelopathy (HAM/TSP).

This chain links TRBV20-1 with TRBJ2-7; weak D call: TRBD2 (5 bases). Trimming left V 1 base short and J 2 bases short, with 15 bases between. This CDR3 spans 15 amino acids. CDR1 is DFQATT, CDR2 SNEGSKA, per germline (reference sequence). The CDR3 loop reads CSARARAASPYEQYF. In nucleotides, the CDR3 is TGCAGTGCTAGAGCTCGAGCGGCAAGTCCCTACGAGCAGTACTTC.

This chain connects TRBV5-4 to TRBJ1-6; D perhaps matches TRBD1 (6 bases). Germline V gene lookup returns CDR1 SGHNT and CDR2 YYREEE (reference sequence). Trimming removed 0 bases at V and 5 bases at J, with 9 bases between. There are 15 residues in the CDR3. This chain's CDR3 is CASSLVQGHNSPLHF. CDR3 DNA: TGTGCCAGCAGCTTGGTTCAGGGGCATAATTCACCCCTCCACTTT.

This clonotype was counted ten times or more. The V call is TRBV20-1, the J call TRBJ2-3, with 9 positions matching TRBD1. The CDR3 runs 15 residues. Germline CDR1 is DFQATT and CDR2 is SNEGSKA (reference sequence). The junction had 11 bases not matched to a gene; V was cut back by 6 bases and J by 4 bases. The CDR3 DNA sequence: TGCAGTGCCGGGCGGGACAGGGAGTATTCAGATACGCAGTATTTT. It yields the protein CSAGRDREYSDTQYF.

This clonotype was seen ten or more times. The chain couples TRBV20-1 to TRBJ1-1, with D perhaps TRBD1 (5 bases). V dropped 3 bases and J dropped 0 bases, with 11 bases sitting between them. This CDR3 is built from 14 residues. The germline V gene has CDR1 DFQATT and CDR2 SNEGSKA (reference sequence). The CDR3 sequence: CSASRQSLNTEAFF. CDR3 nucleotides: TGCAGTGCTAGTCGACAGTCATTGAACACTGAAGCTTTCTTT.

This clonotype was counted between two and nine times. This sequence joins TRBV5-6 and TRBJ2-3; 11 nucleotides match TRBD2. From germline, CDR1 is SGHDT and CDR2 YYEEEE. The V segment lost 0 bases and the J segment 0 bases; nucleotides outside the gene matches: 9. The CDR3 totals 19 residues. CDR3 sequence: CASSLGTSGGSTSTDTQYF. The CDR3 DNA is TGTGCCAGCAGCTTGGGTACTAGCGGGGGTTCGACGAGCACAGATACGCAGTATTTT.

This clonotype was observed many times. The chain employs TRBV27 and TRBJ2-5, with 8 bases lining up with TRBD2. CDR3 length equals 11 residues. Germline loops: CDR1 MNHEY, CDR2 SMNVEV (reference sequence). V lost 7 bases, J lost 9 bases, and 4 bases stayed unmatched. CDR3 loop: CASIHGGAQYF. CDR3 DNA sequence: TGTGCCAGCATCCACGGGGGGGCCCAGTACTTC.

This clonotype was observed many times. The rearrangement joins TRBV5-4 to TRBJ2-3; D is ambiguous. Germline-derived CDR1 and CDR2 are SGHNT and YYREEE (reference sequence). CDR3 length: 12 amino acids. V gave up 5 bases and J gave up 0 bases, with 4 bases separating them. The DNA for the CDR3 is TGTGCCAGCAGACTTAGCACAGATACGCAGTATTTT. This sequence encodes CASRLSTDTQYF. Combining the CDR3 with reference TRBV5-4 and TRBJ2-3 gives the whole variable domain ETGVTQSPTHLIKTRGQQVTLRCSSQSGHNTVSWYQQALGQGPQFIFQYYREEENGRGNFPPRFSGLQFPNYSSELNVNALELDDSALYLCASRLSTDTQYFGPGTRLTVL.

This clonotype occurred a few times. V gene TRBV5-1 combines with J gene TRBJ2-7, with 11 bases lining up with TRBD1. V lost 0 bases and J lost 6; bases outside the gene matches: 11. Germline V gives CDR1 SGHRS, CDR2 YFSETQ. The CDR3 totals 17 residues. For the CDR3, the DNA is TGCGCCAGCAGCTTGGACGGACAGGGGGCCCCCCTTGGCGAGCAGTACTTC. Translating it yields CASSLDGQGAPLGEQYF.

This clonotype was counted many times. The chain has TRBV28 and TRBJ2-3; either TRBD1 or TRBD2 may fit D (6 bases each). V was cut by 6 bases and J by 14 bases, with 18 bases left in between. The germline CDR1 and CDR2 sequences are MDHEN and SYDVKM. CDR3 length equals 12 residues. The CDR3 bases are TGTGCCAGCAGAGAAGGCGGGACAATTAGGTATTTT. It codes for CASREGGTIRYF.

Regarding this clonotype: A much larger clone lies one base from this, so it may be a read error. The J gene is TRBJ2-3, the V gene TRBV10-2, with unresolved D. CDR3 length: 15 amino acids. The germline CDR1 and CDR2 sequences are WSHSY and SAAADI. CDR3 protein: CTSIRIGSFTDTQYF. The CDR3 nucleotides are TGCACCAGCATAAGGATCGGTTCATTCACAGATACGCAGTATTTT.

This clonotype was recorded many times. The chain combines TRBV12-3 or TRBV12-4 with TRBJ2-3, with D uncertain. The length of the CDR3 is 13 residues. V lost 7 bases and J lost 8, with 16 bases in between. The chain's CDR3 is CASNLLYGPTQYF. The CDR3 nucleotides are TGTGCCAGCAACCTACTGTATGGCCCTACGCAGTATTTT.